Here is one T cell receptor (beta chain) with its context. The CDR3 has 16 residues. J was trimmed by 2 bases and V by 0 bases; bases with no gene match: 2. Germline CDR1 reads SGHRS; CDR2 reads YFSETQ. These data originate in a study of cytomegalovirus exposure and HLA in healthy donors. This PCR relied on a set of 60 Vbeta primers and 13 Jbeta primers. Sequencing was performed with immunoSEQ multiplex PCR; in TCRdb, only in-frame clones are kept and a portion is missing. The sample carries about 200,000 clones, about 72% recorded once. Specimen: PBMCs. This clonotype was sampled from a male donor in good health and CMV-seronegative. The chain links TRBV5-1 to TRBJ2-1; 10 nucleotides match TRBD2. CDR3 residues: CASSLVGTSAYNEQFF. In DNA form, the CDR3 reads TGCGCCAGCAGCTTGGTAGGGACTAGCGCCTACAATGAGCAGTTCTTC. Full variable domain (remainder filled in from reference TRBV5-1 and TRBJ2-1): KAGVTQTPRYLIKTRGQQVTLSCSPISGHRSVSWYQQTPGQGLQFLFEYFSETQRNKGNFPGRFSGRQFSNSRSEMNVSTLELGDSALYLCASSLVGTSAYNEQFFGPGTRLTVL.